These T cell receptor beta chains were read from a single sample in a study of cytomegalovirus exposure and HLA in healthy donors. Generated by immunoSEQ multiplex PCR, the TCRdb table keeps only in-frame clones and is missing some. In the table there are approximately 160,000 clones, 80% to 85% of which are singletons. Sequences were obtained from PBMCs. These receptors were obtained from a boy aged 2 to 10 in good health and CMV-seronegative. CDR3s include the opening cysteine and the closing phenylalanine or tryptophan. Each record gives: D gene, V gene, J gene, clone size, CDR3 DNA, CDR3 protein. D genes are given only for firm matches. The size field is filled for only some rows; it gives once, few, many or a size class.

-	TRBV13	TRBJ1-1	few	TGTGCCAGCAGCTTAACGGACACTGAAGCTTTCTTT	CASSLTDTEAFF
-	TRBV30	TRBJ1-1	-	TGTGCCTGGAGTTCAGGGGTGAACACTGAAGCTTTCTTT	CAWSSGVNTEAFF
TRBD2	TRBV28	TRBJ2-7	-	TGTGCCAGCAGTCTGGGACTAGCGGGAGAAGCGGCCTACGAGCAGTACTTC	CASSLGLAGEAAYEQYF
-	TRBV5-4	TRBJ2-7	-	TGTGCCAGCAGCTTGGCAGGGGTCTACGAGCAGTACTTC	CASSLAGVYEQYF
TRBD1	TRBV27	TRBJ2-7	-	TGTGCCAGCCGCGCAGGGGGTTCCTTTTACGAGCAGTACTTC	CASRAGGSFYEQYF
-	TRBV12-5	TRBJ1-5	-	TGTGCTAGTGGTTTGGGCAGGGACATTACTCCGGTGCCCCAGCATTTT	CASGLGRDITPVPQHF
TRBD1	TRBV5-1	TRBJ2-7	-	TGCGCCAGCAGTGGGGGAAGGGGGCAAGAGCAGTACTTC	CASSGGRGQEQYF
TRBD2	TRBV19	TRBJ2-1	few	TGTGCCAGTAGTATGGGACTAGCGGAGGGGAGCTCCTACAATGAGCAGTTCTTC	CASSMGLAEGSSYNEQFF
-	TRBV19	TRBJ2-3	-	TGTGCCAGTAGTATAGAAGGAGCGAGAAGTACGAAGTATTTT	CASSIEGARSTKYF
-	TRBV4-1	TRBJ1-5	once	TGCGCCAGCAGCCCGACCCGAGGGACACGGGGTCAGCCCCAGCATTTT	CASSPTRGTRGQPQHF
TRBD1	TRBV4-1	TRBJ1-5	-	TGCGCCAGCAGCCAAGCAAAGGGGACAGTGATGTATCAGCCCCAGCATTTT	CASSQAKGTVMYQPQHF
TRBD1	TRBV4-1	TRBJ2-7	-	TGCGCCAGCAGCCCTACCGGGGACAGGGCCCACGAGCAGTACTTC	CASSPTGDRAHEQYF
TRBD1	TRBV28	TRBJ2-7	-	TGTGCCAGCAGTTTCGTCGGACAGGGGAACTACGAGCAGTACTTC	CASSFVGQGNYEQYF
TRBD1	TRBV18	TRBJ1-1	-	TGTGCCAGCTCGCGACAGGGGGGCTTTAAGGATGAAGCTTTCTTT	CASSRQGGFKDEAFF
-	TRBV21-1	TRBJ2-3	-	TGTGCCAGCAGCAAAAGTCGCGCTAGCGGGAGGCCCACAGATACGCAGTATTTT	CASSKSRASGRPTDTQYF
TRBD2	TRBV4-1	TRBJ2-1	-	TGCGCCAGCAGGGTAGTACTAGCGGGAGGGCCGTATGAGCAGTTCTTC	CASRVVLAGGPYEQFF
-	TRBV7-9	TRBJ2-7	-	TGTGCCAGCAGCCCCCCCCAGGGCTCCTACGAGCAGTACTTC	CASSPPQGSYEQYF
-	TRBV28	TRBJ2-7	-	TGTGCCAGCAGACCCAGGGGGCTAGCGGGAAGTTTGCCATACGAGCAGTACTTC	CASRPRGLAGSLPYEQYF
-	TRBV21-1	TRBJ1-6	-	TGTGCCAGCAGCGCGAGGGGACAGGGCTCCTATAATTCACCCCTCCACTTT	CASSARGQGSYNSPLHF
-	TRBV7-9	TRBJ1-1	-	TGTGCCAGCAGCTCAAGGGGAGGGGACACTGAAGCTTTCTTT	CASSSRGGDTEAFF
TRBD2	TRBV7-8	TRBJ2-7	few	TGTGCCAGCAGCCCCACCTCTGTCGCTAGCGGGATAGGCGAGCAGTACTTC	CASSPTSVASGIGEQYF
-	TRBV5-1	TRBJ2-2	-	TGCGCCAGCAGGGGCGAAATGAACACCGGGGAGCTGTTTTTT	CASRGEMNTGELFF
TRBD2	TRBV2	TRBJ2-1	-	TGTGCCAGCAGTGAGGCTAGCGGGAGGGGGGGGTATGAGCAGTTCTTC	CASSEASGRGGYEQFF
-	TRBV4-1	TRBJ2-1	-	TGCGCCAGCAGCCAAGACCGGGACTCTTACGATGAGCAGTTCTTC	CASSQDRDSYDEQFF
TRBD2	TRBV4-2	TRBJ2-3	-	TGTGCCAGCAGCCAAGAGAGTCTAGCGGTAGATACGCAGTATTTT	CASSQESLAVDTQYF
TRBD1	TRBV19	TRBJ1-1	-	TGTGCCAGTAGTAGGACAGGGAACACTGAAGCTTTCTTT	CASSRTGNTEAFF
-	TRBV19	TRBJ1-1	-	TGTGCCAGTAGTATCAGGTACAGGAACACTGAAGCTTTCTTT	CASSIRYRNTEAFF
-	TRBV14	TRBJ1-2	-	TGTGCCAGCAGCCAAGGGGCCGTAGACTATGGCTACACCTTC	CASSQGAVDYGYTF
-	TRBV29-1	TRBJ1-2	-	TGCAGCGTTGTTGCGGGAGCAACCCCTGGCTACACCTTC	CSVVAGATPGYTF
TRBD2	TRBV6-4	TRBJ2-7	-	TGTGCCAGCAGTCCCCTAGCGGGGAGCTCCTACGAGCAGTACTTC	CASSPLAGSSYEQYF
-	TRBV18	TRBJ2-7	once	TGTGCCAGCTCACCGAACAGGGCCCCGAGTTCCTACGAGCAGTACTTC	CASSPNRAPSSYEQYF
-	TRBV6-1	TRBJ1-1	few	TGTGCCAGCAGTGAATGGGGGCAGGGGAACACTGAAGCTTTCTTT	CASSEWGQGNTEAFF
-	TRBV19	TRBJ1-5	once	TGTGCCAGTAGTATACTACGAGGGACACGCAGCAATCAGCCCCAGCATTTT	CASSILRGTRSNQPQHF
TRBD2	TRBV10-1	TRBJ2-7	-	TGCGCCAGCAGTGGCCCCGGGGCTAGCGGGACCTACGAGCAGTACTTC	CASSGPGASGTYEQYF
TRBD1	TRBV27	TRBJ2-6	few	TGTGCCAGCAGTTTATACAGGGGAACTGGGGCCAACGTCCTGACTTTC	CASSLYRGTGANVLTF
-	TRBV9	TRBJ1-2	few	TGTGCCAGCAGCGTCACAGCCGATCCTAACTATGGCTACACCTTC	CASSVTADPNYGYTF
TRBD1	TRBV19	TRBJ1-1	-	TGTGCCATAGGGACAGGGTGGACTGAAGCTTTCTTT	CAIGTGWTEAFF
-	TRBV7-3	TRBJ2-7	-	TGTGCCAGCAGCCCCCAGGGTGGGTACGAGCAGTACTTC	CASSPQGGYEQYF
-	TRBV5-4	TRBJ2-2	-	TGTGCCAGCAGCCCAGCGGGTCCGAACACCGGGGAGCTGTTTTTT	CASSPAGPNTGELFF
TRBD1	TRBV5-1	TRBJ2-2	-	TGCGCCAGCAGCTCCTGGGACAGGGTGAACACCGGGGAGCTGTTTTTT	CASSSWDRVNTGELFF
TRBD2	TRBV27	TRBJ2-7	-	TGTGCCAGCAGCCTAGGGACTACCTCAGAGTTAAGACTCTACGAGCAGTACTTC	CASSLGTTSELRLYEQYF
TRBD2	TRBV27	TRBJ2-2	-	TGTGCCAGCAGTCCCTTACTAGCGGGAGGGTCCGGGGAGCTGTTTTTT	CASSPLLAGGSGELFF